These 15 T cell receptor beta chains were all obtained from the same sample, sequenced in a study of cytomegalovirus exposure and HLA in healthy donors (dated by TCRdb to 2016 to 2017). Library creation used the immunoSEQ multiplex PCR assay. For the multiplex PCR, a mixture combining 60 forward primers for TCR Vbeta segments and 13 reverse primers for TCR Jbeta segments was used. TCRdb provides this immuneACCESS table in a form limited to in-frame rearrangements. Some clones are lacking; in checked studies, under half of them reflect an unresolved V gene, and why the rest are absent is not known. A total of 95,000 to 130,000 clones appear in this sample, around 10% of them only once. The ten largest clones capture roughly 3.1% of the sample. Sequencing was carried out using PBMCs. These receptors came from a man younger than 45 in good health and CMV-seronegative.

V gene TRBV9 combines with J gene TRBJ2-1; D may be TRBD1 (6 bases). Trimming shortened V by 4 bases and J by 4 bases, and 9 bases separated the two germline ends. Germline CDR1 is SGDLS and CDR2 is YYNGEE. The CDR3 runs 13 residues. In DNA, the CDR3 is TGTGCCAGCAGCCCCACAGGGTACAATGAGCAGTTCTTC. Amino acids: CASSPTGYNEQFF.

V usage is TRBV27 and J usage is TRBJ2-2; 9 nucleotides agree with TRBD1. The CDR3 is made up of 16 amino acids. Germline V gene sequence: CDR1 MNHEY, CDR2 SMNVEV (reference sequence). V shed 5 bases, J shed 4 bases, and the junction held 8 bases outside the gene matches. CDR3 residues: CASSLYRGPGTGELFF. The CDR3 coding sequence is TGTGCCAGCAGTCTCTACAGGGGGCCCGGCACCGGGGAGCTGTTTTTT.

This clone was seen a handful of times. The rearrangement links TRBV10-1 to TRBJ2-3, with TRBD2 matching over 7 bases. The CDR3 length is 15 residues. The V gene end was trimmed by 0 bases and the J gene end by 5 bases; junction bases not matched to a gene: 5. Per the germline V gene, CDR1 is WNHNN and CDR2 is SYGVQD (reference sequence). The CDR3 coding sequence is TGCGCCAGCAGTGAGTCTGGCGCGGGAGAAGATACGCAGTATTTT. It is translated as CASSESGAGEDTQYF.

CDR3 nucleotides: TGCGCCAGCAGCTTGGGGGACAGGGCCAAAGAGCCCCAGCATTTT. Residues: CASSLGDRAKEPQHF. This chain links TRBV5-1 with TRBJ1-5; TRBD1 agrees at 9 bases. J gave up 8 bases and V 0 bases, and 6 bases lay outside the gene matches. The CDR3 is 15 amino acids. Germline assignment: CDR1 SGHRS and CDR2 YFSETQ.

The chain is built from TRBV7-8 and TRBJ2-3; the D gene is possibly TRBD2 (5 bases). CDR1 SGHVS and CDR2 FQNEAQ come from the germline V gene. The CDR3 has 15 amino acids. With 1 base removed from V and 4 bases from J, the gap between germline ends came to 12 bases. In DNA form, the CDR3 reads TGTGCCAGCAGCTTAGGGACTGATGAATCAGATACGCAGTATTTT. This translates into CASSLGTDESDTQYF.

This clone was detected a few times. The chain has TRBV15 and TRBJ2-7; 11 nucleotides align to TRBD1. The ends lost 5 bases at V and 7 bases at J; junction bases unmatched: 7. CDR3 length: 14 residues. The germline gives CDR1 LNHNV, CDR2 YYDKDF (reference sequence). This CDR3 reads CATSEGQGAKEQYF. CDR3 nucleotide sequence: TGTGCCACCAGCGAAGGACAGGGGGCTAAGGAGCAGTACTTC.

Worth noting for this clone: The same CDR3 also results from other DNA sequences found in this sample. The CDR3 sequence: CASSPGQGTDTQYF. In DNA, the CDR3 is TGTGCCAGCAGCCCTGGACAGGGGACAGATACGCAGTATTTT. This chain connects TRBV7-9 to TRBJ2-3, with 9 positions matching TRBD1. V shed 5 bases and J 3 bases; nucleotides not matched to a gene: 3. Germline V gene data show CDR1 as SEHNR and CDR2 as FQNEAQ (reference sequence). The CDR3 is 14 amino acids.

J is TRBJ1-1 and V is TRBV11-3; TRBD1 matches at 10 bases. The CDR3 is 18 residues long. The ends lost 5 bases at V and 4 bases at J; junction bases unmatched: 16. Germline V gene data show CDR1 as SGHNT and CDR2 as YENEEA. The DNA of the CDR3 is TGTGCCAGCAGCATACTGACAGGGGGCGATTTAGCGCCCACTGAAGCTTTCTTT. It translates to CASSILTGGDLAPTEAFF.

Ten or more counts support this clone. The V gene is TRBV5-6, the J gene TRBJ1-1; no clear D. The CDR3 is made up of 13 amino acids. V was shortened by 1 base and J by 5 bases, with 9 bases between the two germline ends. The germline CDR1 and CDR2 sequences are SGHDT and YYEEEE. CDR3 region: CASSLFDGTEAFF. The CDR3 bases are TGTGCCAGCAGCTTGTTTGACGGGACTGAAGCTTTCTTT.

The gene calls are TRBV30 and TRBJ1-3; D might be TRBD1 (6 bases). Trimming removed 4 bases from V and 3 bases from J, with 16 bases in between. In germline, CDR1 is GTSNPN, CDR2 SVGIG (reference sequence). The CDR3 consists of 15 residues. The CDR3 spells CAWKGGGSDGNTIYF. The CDR3 DNA reads TGTGCCTGGAAGGGAGGGGGATCTGATGGAAACACCATATATTTT. The full variable domain, completed using reference TRBV30 and TRBJ1-3, is SQTIHQWPATLVQPVGSPLSLECTVEGTSNPNLYWYRQAAGRGLQLLFYSVGIGQISSEVPQNLSASRPQDRQFILSSKKLLLSDSGFYLCAWKGGGSDGNTIYFGEGSWLTVV.

This sequence joins TRBV15 and TRBJ2-7; 8 bases align to TRBD1. The CDR3 length is 11 residues. The V and J ends lost 11 bases and 5 bases, in that order; junction bases with no gene match: 5. Germline lookup yields CDR1 LNHNV and CDR2 YYDKDF (reference sequence). DNA for the CDR3: TGTGCCCGTCAGGGGGCCAACGAGCAGTACTTC. Amino acid sequence: CARQGANEQYF.

V gene TRBV7-9 combines with J gene TRBJ2-5, with a tentative D call TRBD2 (5 bases). Trimming shortened V by 2 bases and J by 5 bases, and 9 bases separated the two germline ends. Germline assignment: CDR1 SEHNR and CDR2 FQNEAQ (reference sequence). The CDR3 has 13 residues. The CDR3 bases are TGTGCCAGCAGCTTATCGAGGGCGGAGACCCAGTACTTC. It codes for CASSLSRAETQYF.

This clone occurred a few times. This chain connects TRBV28 to TRBJ2-3; 9 bases agree with TRBD2. The CDR3 spans 15 residues. J gave up 3 bases and V 3 bases, and 4 bases lay outside the gene matches. From germline, CDR1 is MDHEN and CDR2 SYDVKM. The CDR3 here is CASSFGLAGTDTQYF. In DNA form, the CDR3 reads TGTGCCAGCAGTTTCGGGCTAGCGGGGACAGATACGCAGTATTTT.

Comment on this clone: Its ends do not fully match the called genes, so a read error is possible. This sequence joins TRBV7-7 and TRBJ2-7; perhaps TRBD1 as D (5 bases). The germline V gene encodes CDR1 SSHAT and CDR2 FNYEAQ (reference sequence). The CDR3 sequence is 13 residues long. The CDR3 DNA is TGTGCTAGCAGCCCTGATAGGGGCCACGAGCAGTACTTC. Its translation is CASSPDRGHEQYF. Drawing the rest from reference TRBV7-7 and TRBJ2-7, the complete variable domain is GAGVSQSPRYKVTKRGQDVTLRCDPISSHATLYWYQQALGQGPEFLTYFNYEAQPDKSGLPSDRFSAERPEGSISTLTIQRTEQRDSAMYRCASSPDRGHEQYFGPGTRLTVT.

The table lists this clone with a few counts. The chain carries TRBV4-1 and TRBJ2-7, with D uncertain. V was trimmed by 1 base and J by 3 bases, leaving 10 bases between them. Per the germline V gene, CDR1 is MGHRA and CDR2 is YSYEKL. This CDR3 contains 14 residues. This chain's CDR3 is CASSQGLTNYEQYF. The CDR3 nucleotides read TGCGCCAGCAGCCAAGGTTTAACAAACTACGAGCAGTACTTC.